A single sample gave rise to the 23 T cell receptor beta chains below, sequenced in a study of cytomegalovirus exposure and HLA in healthy donors. PCR involved 60 Vbeta and 13 Jbeta primers. Produced via immunoSEQ multiplex PCR; TCRdb's table is partial and in-frame only. Here the sample table reports about 130,000 clones. The sequenced sample consisted of PBMCs. Receptors were obtained from a woman between 40 and 55 years old in good health and CMV-seropositive.

The chain employs TRBV28 and TRBJ2-3; 10 nucleotides match TRBD1. The CDR3 has 15 amino acids. Germline V gene lookup returns CDR1 MDHEN and CDR2 SYDVKM. The V and J ends lost 6 bases and 8 bases, in that order; junction bases with no gene match: 11. This chain's CDR3 is CASSWTGGRGSTQYF. The CDR3, as DNA: TGTGCCAGCAGCTGGACAGGGGGAAGAGGGTCTACGCAGTATTTT.

The chain uses TRBV29-1 and TRBJ2-7; 15 nucleotides align to TRBD2. The CDR3 has 15 residues. Unmatched junction bases numbered 7, after V lost 1 base and J lost 9 bases. From germline, CDR1 is SQVTM and CDR2 ANQGSEA. The CDR3 is CSVEVGLAGGPWQYF. In DNA form, the CDR3 reads TGCAGCGTTGAAGTAGGACTAGCGGGAGGGCCGTGGCAGTACTTC.

The rearrangement uses TRBV7-9 and TRBJ2-7; tentative D call: TRBD2 (6 bases). The CDR3 has 17 residues. V was cut by 7 bases and J by 3 bases, with 25 bases left in between. CDR1 is SEHNR and CDR2 is FQNEAQ in the germline V gene (reference sequence). The CDR3 DNA sequence: TGTGCCAGCAAACGGGACTCCCAACCTCGGGAACTCTACGAGCAGTACTTC. It encodes CASKRDSQPRELYEQYF.

The chain has TRBV29-1 and TRBJ1-4; D remains unclear. The CDR3 runs to 11 residues. Trimming pared 7 bases from V and 5 bases from J, leaving 8 bases between. Germline CDR1 is SQVTM and CDR2 is ANQGSEA. The CDR3 DNA reads TGCAGCGGAGAAACCAATGAAAAACTGTTTTTT. It specifies CSGETNEKLFF.

The J gene is TRBJ2-7, the V gene TRBV28, with a weak D call TRBD1 (5 bases). V dropped 6 bases and J dropped 1 base, with 16 bases sitting between them. There are 15 residues in the CDR3. Germline loops: CDR1 MDHEN, CDR2 SYDVKM. CDR3 residues: CASSPATAPSYEQYF. CDR3 in DNA: TGTGCCAGCAGCCCCGCGACAGCGCCATCCTACGAGCAGTACTTC.

The chain is built from TRBV27 and TRBJ2-2, with D possibly TRBD2 on 6 matching bases. The CDR3 contains 14 residues. Trimming left V 7 bases short and J 3 bases short, with 12 bases between. The germline V gene has CDR1 MNHEY and CDR2 SMNVEV (reference sequence). The CDR3 sequence is CASKGRRDTGELFF. CDR3 coding DNA: TGTGCCAGCAAGGGGAGGCGAGACACCGGGGAGCTGTTTTTT.

The chain is built from TRBV6-6 and TRBJ2-2; 7 bases line up with TRBD1. V gave up 2 bases and J gave up 1 base; unmatched junction bases: 4. The CDR3 is made up of 16 amino acids. Looked up from germline, CDR1 is MNHNY and CDR2 is SVGAGI (reference sequence). CDR3 nucleotide sequence: TGTGCCAGCAGTTACCCCGGGACAGAGAACACCGGGGAGCTGTTTTTT. Translated, it gives CASSYPGTENTGELFF.

The chain uses TRBV9 and TRBJ1-2; D is unresolved. In germline, CDR1 is SGDLS, CDR2 YYNGEE. The CDR3 is 15 residues long. Trimming took 4 bases from V and 4 from J, leaving 17 bases between them. The CDR3 sequence: CASSLDVTGGYGYTF. The CDR3, as DNA: TGTGCCAGCAGCCTGGACGTTACGGGAGGCTATGGCTACACCTTC.

V is TRBV19 and J is TRBJ2-1; 10 bases match TRBD2. The germline gives CDR1 LNHDA, CDR2 SQIVND (reference sequence). The CDR3 runs to 16 residues. Trimming removed 3 bases from V and 0 bases from J; junction bases left unmatched: 2. This chain's CDR3 is CASSIIAGGSYNEQFF. The CDR3 coding sequence is TGTGCCAGTAGTATTATAGCGGGAGGCTCCTACAATGAGCAGTTCTTC. The entire variable domain, with the rest obtained from reference TRBV19 and TRBJ2-1, is as follows: DGGITQSPKYLFRKEGQNVTLSCEQNLNHDAMYWYRQDPGQGLRLIYYSQIVNDFQKGDIAEGYSVSREKKESFPLTVTSAQKNPTAFYLCASSIIAGGSYNEQFFGPGTRLTVL.

This chain links TRBV19 with TRBJ2-2; 10 bases are shared with TRBD1. This CDR3 is built from 15 residues. J gave up 4 bases and V 5 bases, and 4 bases lay outside the gene matches. Germline loops: CDR1 LNHDA, CDR2 SQIVND (reference sequence). CDR3 DNA: TGTGCCAGTAGTGTGACAGGGGGCGGCACCGGGGAGCTGTTTTTT. Amino acids: CASSVTGGGTGELFF. Based on the CDR3 plus reference TRBV19 and TRBJ2-2, the full variable domain is DGGITQSPKYLFRKEGQNVTLSCEQNLNHDAMYWYRQDPGQGLRLIYYSQIVNDFQKGDIAEGYSVSREKKESFPLTVTSAQKNPTAFYLCASSVTGGGTGELFFGEGSRLTVL.

The rearrangement uses TRBV28 and TRBJ1-2, with TRBD1 identical over 9 bases. The CDR3 loop spans 17 amino acids. After removal of 6 bases from V and 7 bases from J, the junction contained 18 bases not matched to a gene. The germline V gene encodes CDR1 MDHEN and CDR2 SYDVKM. CDR3 sequence: CASRPPGTGLVSGGYTF. In nucleotides, the CDR3 is TGTGCCAGCAGACCACCCGGGACAGGGCTGGTTTCGGGTGGCTACACCTTC.

This chain connects TRBV7-8 to TRBJ2-7; 10 bases are a match to TRBD1. The CDR3 spans 13 residues. Germline V lookup: CDR1 SGHVS, CDR2 FQNEAQ. The V segment lost 8 bases and the J segment 2 bases; nucleotides outside the gene matches: 3. For the CDR3, the DNA is TGTGCCAGCGCCGGGACAGGGGCCTACGAGCAGTACTTC. Translation gives CASAGTGAYEQYF.

In nucleotides, the CDR3 is TGTGCCAGCAGGGGGGACAGGGTCGATGAGCAGTTCTTC. It yields the protein CASRGDRVDEQFF. This chain connects TRBV7-9 to TRBJ2-1; 9 bases match TRBD1. The CDR3 extends over 13 amino acids. J gave up 8 bases and V 6 bases, and 5 bases lay outside the gene matches. Germline CDR1 SEHNR, CDR2 FQNEAQ (reference sequence).

This chain links TRBV2 with TRBJ2-5; TRBD2 matches 13 bases. The DNA end is a closer match to TRBJ2-7, so the J assignment may be wrong. The length of the CDR3 is 15 residues. The V gene's germline CDR1 is SNHLY and CDR2 FYNNEI. The CDR3 DNA sequence: TGTGCCAGCAGTAAGACTAGCGGGAGGTCCTACGAGCAGTACTTC. Encoded protein: CASSKTSGRSYEQYF.

J is TRBJ2-7 and V is TRBV20-1; D may be TRBD2 (6 bases). This CDR3 has 11 amino acids. Germline lookup yields CDR1 DFQATT and CDR2 SNEGSKA (reference sequence). The V end was cut by 7 bases, the J end by 3 bases, with 10 bases between. The CDR3 DNA sequence: TGCAGTGTCACGGAGGGCTACGAGCAGTACTTC. Amino acid sequence: CSVTEGYEQYF.

The genes are TRBV9 and TRBJ2-2; 9 bases agree with TRBD1. This CDR3 is 16 amino acids long. Per germline, CDR1 SGDLS and CDR2 YYNGEE. V trimming: 3 bases; J trimming: 6 bases; junction bases outside the gene matches: 9. The CDR3 DNA is TGTGCCAGCAGCGGGAGACAGGGGGAGAGGTCCGGGGAGCTGTTTTTT. Translation: CASSGRQGERSGELFF.

The CDR3 DNA sequence: TGTGCCAGCAGCTTATTCCAGGGGCCCGGGGAGCTGTTTTTT. Its translation: CASSLFQGPGELFF. V gene TRBV7-2 combines with J gene TRBJ2-2; tentatively, D is TRBD1 (6 bases). V was trimmed by 2 bases and J by 6 bases, leaving 10 bases between them. This CDR3 contains 14 residues. The germline V gene encodes CDR1 SGHTA and CDR2 FQGNSA. Full variable domain (outside the CDR3, taken from reference TRBV7-2 and TRBJ2-2): GAGVSQSPSNKVTEKGKDVELRCDPISGHTALYWYRQSLGQGLEFLIYFQGNSAPDKSGLPSDRFSAERTGGSVSTLTIQRTQQEDSAVYLCASSLFQGPGELFFGEGSRLTVL.

This chain uses TRBV4-1 with TRBJ1-1; D unresolved. Looked up from germline, CDR1 is MGHRA and CDR2 is YSYEKL. V was shortened by 1 base and J by 0 bases, with 6 bases between the two germline ends. This CDR3 has 14 amino acids. Here the CDR3 reads CASSQVSVNTEAFF. The CDR3, as DNA: TGCGCCAGCAGCCAAGTATCGGTGAACACTGAAGCTTTCTTT.

The V gene is TRBV29-1, the J gene TRBJ2-1; D not resolved. Trimming took 2 bases from V and 8 from J, leaving 10 bases between them. The germline gives CDR1 SQVTM, CDR2 ANQGSEA. The CDR3 runs to 12 residues. In nucleotides, the CDR3 is TGCAGCGTTGAAATGGCAGGTGATGAGCAGTTCTTC. It is translated as CSVEMAGDEQFF.

The chain has TRBV23-1 and TRBJ2-7; 7 positions agree with TRBD1. TRBV23-1 is treated as an ORF (open reading frame) with a function not yet certain. The CDR3 runs to 14 residues. V lost 6 bases and J lost 6; bases outside the gene matches: 11. The CDR3 DNA reads as TGCGCCAGCAGCTACCGGGACAGACATTTCGAGCAGTACTTC. As protein: CASSYRDRHFEQYF.

This rearrangement joins TRBV4-3 to TRBJ2-2, with D maybe TRBD1 (6 bases). The CDR3 loop spans 17 amino acids. Trimming pared 0 bases from V and 2 bases from J, leaving 13 bases between. Germline assignment: CDR1 LGHNA and CDR2 YSLEER. In nucleotides, the CDR3 is TGCGCCAGCAGCCAAGACCTTGCCAGGGGTAACACCGGGGAGCTGTTTTTT. It is translated as CASSQDLARGNTGELFF.

V is TRBV11-3 and J is TRBJ1-6; D is possibly TRBD1 (5 bases). CDR1 and CDR2 (germline): SGHNT, YENEEA. Deletions cut 7 bases from V and 3 bases from J, with 16 bases between. The CDR3 runs to 16 residues. CDR3: CASNNMEGCYNSPLHF. CDR3 DNA: TGTGCCAGCAACAATATGGAGGGGTGCTATAATTCACCCCTCCACTTT.

The CDR3 loop reads CASSLSRFTEAFF. CDR3 sequence (DNA): TGTGCCAGCAGTTTATCGAGGTTCACTGAAGCTTTCTTT. This chain links TRBV27 with TRBJ1-1, with D unclear. V dropped 0 bases and J dropped 4 bases, with 6 bases sitting between them. The germline V gene encodes CDR1 MNHEY and CDR2 SMNVEV (reference sequence). CDR3 length: 13 amino acids.